These T cell receptor beta chains were read from a single sample in a study of blood T cell repertoires in COVID-19. Here immunoSEQ multiplex PCR was the method, and the copy in TCRdb shows in-frame clones only, minus some. Among around 260,000 clones listed, about 88% were seen once. The sequencing input was peripheral blood. The receptors were sampled from a man aged 55 to 69 who had recovered from COVID-19. The CDR3 runs from the conserved cysteine through the conserved F or W. Each record gives: V gene, D gene, clone size, J gene, CDR3 DNA, CDR3 protein. D genes are given only for firm matches. Some rows mark clone size as missing; the rest say once, few, many or name a class of expanded clone.

V: TRBV7-2; D: -; size: -; J: TRBJ1-2; DNA: TGTGCCAGCAGCCCCAGTGGCGGATCAAGAGGCTATGGCTACACCTTC; CDR3: CASSPSGGSRGYGYTF
V: TRBV18; D: -; size: -; J: TRBJ1-1; DNA: TGTGCCAGCTCACCGACGCTGGGGGCCGACACTGAAGCTTTCTTT; CDR3: CASSPTLGADTEAFF
V: TRBV5-6; D: -; size: -; J: TRBJ2-3; DNA: TGTGCCAGCAGCTCGGACACCTCAGATACGCAGTATTTT; CDR3: CASSSDTSDTQYF
V: TRBV3-1/TRBV3-2; D: TRBD2; size: -; J: TRBJ2-3; DNA: TGTGCCAGCAGCCAATCTTGGGGGGGAGGCACAGATACGCAGTATTTT; CDR3: CASSQSWGGGTDTQYF
V: TRBV7-3; D: -; size: -; J: TRBJ2-4; DNA: TGTGCCAGCAGCAGAGGTCCCGGTAACATTCAGTACTTC; CDR3: CASSRGPGNIQYF
V: TRBV23-1; D: -; size: -; J: TRBJ1-2; DNA: TGCGCCAGCAGTCAATCTCAGACATCGTTCGCTAACTATGGCTACACCTTC; CDR3: CASSQSQTSFANYGYTF
V: TRBV7-9; D: TRBD1; size: -; J: TRBJ1-3; DNA: TGTGCCAGCAGTTCTAAGGACAGGGCGGTGTGTTTT; CDR3: CASSSKDRAVCF
V: TRBV5-6; D: TRBD1; size: -; J: TRBJ1-2; DNA: TGTGCCAGCAGCTTACCGGGACAGGCTTATGGCTACACCTTC; CDR3: CASSLPGQAYGYTF
V: TRBV24-1; D: TRBD2; size: -; J: TRBJ2-1; DNA: TGTGCCACCAGTGATTCGGTGGGGGGGAGCTCCTACAATGAGCAGTTCTTC; CDR3: CATSDSVGGSSYNEQFF
V: TRBV2; D: -; size: once; J: TRBJ1-1; DNA: TGTGCCAGCATCCAGGGAACAAACACTGAAGCTTTCTTT; CDR3: CASIQGTNTEAFF
V: TRBV30; D: -; size: -; J: TRBJ2-1; DNA: TGTGCCTGGAGTGTACGTTCTCCCGGACAAGCTGGGAATGAGCAGTTCTTC; CDR3: CAWSVRSPGQAGNEQFF
V: TRBV27; D: -; size: -; J: TRBJ1-4; DNA: TGTGCCAGCAGTCCCCTAACGCCCGCAACTAATGAAAAACTGTTTTTT; CDR3: CASSPLTPATNEKLFF
V: TRBV4-2; D: -; size: many; J: TRBJ2-7; DNA: TGTGCCAGCAGCCAAGATTTGACAGGACTGGGACCTTACGAGCAGTACTTC; CDR3: CASSQDLTGLGPYEQYF
V: TRBV9; D: TRBD1; size: -; J: TRBJ1-2; DNA: TGTGCCAGCAGCGTAGACATGACAGGGGGCCTCGGCTACACCTTC; CDR3: CASSVDMTGGLGYTF
V: TRBV21-1; D: -; size: -; J: TRBJ1-2; DNA: TGTGCCCGTCCCCGGGGAGGGAGTAATGGCTACACCTTC; CDR3: CARPRGGSNGYTF
V: TRBV19; D: -; size: -; J: TRBJ2-3; DNA: TGTGCCAGTAGTATCGACGGGTCAAGCACAGATACGCAGTATTTT; CDR3: CASSIDGSSTDTQYF
V: TRBV4-1; D: TRBD2; size: -; J: TRBJ2-7; DNA: TGCGCCAGCAGCCCTTCAGCGGGGGCGCATCGCGAGCAGTACTTC; CDR3: CASSPSAGAHREQYF
V: TRBV7-9; D: TRBD1; size: once; J: TRBJ1-3; DNA: TGTGCCAGCAGGTCGACAGGGGTAACGAACACCATATATTTT; CDR3: CASRSTGVTNTIYF
V: TRBV5-1; D: TRBD2; size: -; J: TRBJ2-6; DNA: TGCGCCAGCAGCTTAGCACCACTAGCGGGGGGTCTCTCTGGGGCCAACGTCCTGACTTTC; CDR3: CASSLAPLAGGLSGANVLTF
V: TRBV7-8; D: -; size: -; J: TRBJ2-7; DNA: TGTGCCAGCAGCCCCCAACGAGGCAGGGGACGATACGAGCAGTACTTC; CDR3: CASSPQRGRGRYEQYF
V: TRBV18; D: TRBD1; size: once; J: TRBJ2-7; DNA: TGTGCCAGCTCCCCCGACAGGGCCGAGCAGTACTTC; CDR3: CASSPDRAEQYF
V: TRBV7-6; D: -; size: -; J: TRBJ2-7; DNA: TGTGCCAGCAGCTTAGCACAGACCTACGAGCAGTACTTC; CDR3: CASSLAQTYEQYF
V: TRBV7-2; D: TRBD1; size: -; J: TRBJ1-1; DNA: TGTGCCAGCGAAAGTAAGGGGGCTAACACTGAAGCTTTCTTT; CDR3: CASESKGANTEAFF
V: TRBV3-1/TRBV3-2; D: -; size: once; J: TRBJ1-3; DNA: TGTGCCAGCAGCCTCGCGTCACCTGGAAACACCATATATTTT; CDR3: CASSLASPGNTIYF
V: TRBV2; D: TRBD1; size: few; J: TRBJ1-5; DNA: TGTGCCAGCAGTCTGACAGGGGTGGGCAATCAGCCCCAGCATTTT; CDR3: CASSLTGVGNQPQHF
V: TRBV18; D: -; size: -; J: TRBJ1-1; DNA: TGTGCCAGCTCAGAACTCGTGCAGGCGAGGAACACTGAAGCTTTCTTT; CDR3: CASSELVQARNTEAFF
V: TRBV6-2/TRBV6-3; D: TRBD2; size: -; J: TRBJ2-3; DNA: TGTGCCAGCAGTTACTCGTTGGGACTAGGTAGCTCAGATACGCAGTATTTT; CDR3: CASSYSLGLGSSDTQYF
V: TRBV7-2; D: -; size: -; J: TRBJ1-4; DNA: TGTGCCAGCAGCTTAGTGGGAGGGACTAATGAAAAACTGTTTTTT; CDR3: CASSLVGGTNEKLFF
V: TRBV11-2; D: -; size: -; J: TRBJ1-1; DNA: TGTGCCAGCAGCTTAGGGGGAGGTTCTGTCGGTCGCGGAGCTTTCTTT; CDR3: CASSLGGGSVGRGAFF
V: TRBV29-1; D: TRBD2; size: few; J: TRBJ2-2; DNA: TGCAGCGTTGTACTAGCGGGGGCCTCGAACACCGGGGAGCTGTTTTTT; CDR3: CSVVLAGASNTGELFF
V: TRBV5-4; D: -; size: once; J: TRBJ1-1; DNA: TGTGCCAGCAGGCTGAACAGGTTGAACACTGAAGCTTTCTTT; CDR3: CASRLNRLNTEAFF
V: TRBV11-2; D: -; size: -; J: TRBJ2-7; DNA: TGTGCCAGCAGCTTAAGACGGGACTGGCCTTACGAGCAGTACTTC; CDR3: CASSLRRDWPYEQYF
V: TRBV2; D: -; size: -; J: TRBJ1-3; DNA: TGTGCCAGCACTAATGAGCGATTTTCCTCTGGAAACACCATATATTTT; CDR3: CASTNERFSSGNTIYF
V: TRBV7-3; D: TRBD2; size: -; J: TRBJ2-1; DNA: TGTGCCAGCAGCCCCTGGGGAGCGGGGGTTAACAATGAGCAGTTCTTC; CDR3: CASSPWGAGVNNEQFF
V: TRBV7-8; D: TRBD1; size: -; J: TRBJ2-6; DNA: TGTGCCAGCAGCTTAGCGGGGGTTCGGACAGGATTCTCTGGGGCCAACGTCCTGACTTTC; CDR3: CASSLAGVRTGFSGANVLTF